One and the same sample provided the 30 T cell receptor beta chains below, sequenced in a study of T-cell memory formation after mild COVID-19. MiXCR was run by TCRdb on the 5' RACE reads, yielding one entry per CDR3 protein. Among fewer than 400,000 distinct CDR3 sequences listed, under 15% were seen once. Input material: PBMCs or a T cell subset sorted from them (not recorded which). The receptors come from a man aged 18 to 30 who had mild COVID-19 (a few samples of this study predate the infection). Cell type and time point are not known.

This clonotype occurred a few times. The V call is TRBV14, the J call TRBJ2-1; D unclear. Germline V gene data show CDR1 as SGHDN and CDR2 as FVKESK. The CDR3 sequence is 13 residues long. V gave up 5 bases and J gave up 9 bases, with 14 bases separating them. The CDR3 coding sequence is TGTGCCAGCAGCGTCAGAGTGCCCAGTGAGCAGTTCTTC. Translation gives CASSVRVPSEQFF.

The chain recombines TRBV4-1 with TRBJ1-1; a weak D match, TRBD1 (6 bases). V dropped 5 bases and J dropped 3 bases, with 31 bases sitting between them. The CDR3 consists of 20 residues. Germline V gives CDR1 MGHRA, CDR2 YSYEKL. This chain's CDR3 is CASSSRDPPGRGAGDTEAFF. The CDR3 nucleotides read TGCGCCAGCAGCTCCCGCGATCCCCCCGGGCGAGGGGCAGGGGACACTGAAGCTTTCTTT.

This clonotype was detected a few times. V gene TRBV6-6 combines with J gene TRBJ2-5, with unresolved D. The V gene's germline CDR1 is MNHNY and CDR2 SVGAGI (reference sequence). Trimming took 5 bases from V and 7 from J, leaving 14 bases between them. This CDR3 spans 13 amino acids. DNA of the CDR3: TGTGCCAGCAGTAGTAGGGTCTTCTGGACCCAGTACTTC. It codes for CASSSRVFWTQYF.

The CDR3 DNA reads as TGTGCCAGCAGCAAAGGACAGGGCAACACCGGGGAGCTGTTTTTT. This gives the protein CASSKGQGNTGELFF. The genes are TRBV5-5 and TRBJ2-2; 8 bases are shared with TRBD1. The ends lost 4 bases at V and 2 bases at J; junction bases unmatched: 4. Germline CDR1 reads SGHKS; CDR2 reads YYEKEE (reference sequence). This CDR3 comprises 15 residues.

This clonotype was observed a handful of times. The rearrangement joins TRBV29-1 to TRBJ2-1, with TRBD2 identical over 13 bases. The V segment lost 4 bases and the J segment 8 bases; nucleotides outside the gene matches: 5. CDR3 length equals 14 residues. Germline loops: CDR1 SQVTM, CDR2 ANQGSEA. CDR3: CSVGRTSGSDEQFF. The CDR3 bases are TGCAGCGTTGGTCGGACTAGCGGGAGCGATGAGCAGTTCTTC.

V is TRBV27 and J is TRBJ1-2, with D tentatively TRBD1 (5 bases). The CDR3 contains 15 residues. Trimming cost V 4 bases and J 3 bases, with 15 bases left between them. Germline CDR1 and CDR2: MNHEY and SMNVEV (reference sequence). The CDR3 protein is CASSSTGGFDYGYTF. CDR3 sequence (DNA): TGTGCCAGCAGTTCAACTGGGGGTTTCGACTATGGCTACACCTTC.

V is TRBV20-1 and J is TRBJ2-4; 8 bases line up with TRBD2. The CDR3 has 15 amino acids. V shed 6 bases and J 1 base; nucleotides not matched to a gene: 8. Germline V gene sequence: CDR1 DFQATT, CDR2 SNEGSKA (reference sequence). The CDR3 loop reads CSANAGGGAKNIQYF. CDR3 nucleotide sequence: TGCAGTGCAAACGCGGGGGGCGGGGCCAAAAACATTCAGTACTTC.

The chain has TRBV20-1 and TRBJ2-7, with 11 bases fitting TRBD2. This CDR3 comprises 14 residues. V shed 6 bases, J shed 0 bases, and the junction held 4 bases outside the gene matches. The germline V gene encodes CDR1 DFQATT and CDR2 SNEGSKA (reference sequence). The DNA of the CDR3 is TGCAGTGCCCTGACTAGCGGGGCCTCCTACGAGCAGTACTTC. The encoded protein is CSALTSGASYEQYF.

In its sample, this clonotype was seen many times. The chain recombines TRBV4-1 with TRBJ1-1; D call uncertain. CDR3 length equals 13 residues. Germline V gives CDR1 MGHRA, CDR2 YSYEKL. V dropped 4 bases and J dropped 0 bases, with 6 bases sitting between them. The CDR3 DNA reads TGCGCCAGCAGCCTACGGATGAACACTGAAGCTTTCTTT. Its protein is CASSLRMNTEAFF.

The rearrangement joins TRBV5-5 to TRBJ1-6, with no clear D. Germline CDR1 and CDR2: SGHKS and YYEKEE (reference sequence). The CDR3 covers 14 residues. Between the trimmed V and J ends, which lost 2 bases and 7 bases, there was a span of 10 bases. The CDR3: CASSFEAANSPLHF. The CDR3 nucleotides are TGTGCCAGCAGCTTCGAGGCTGCCAATTCACCCCTCCACTTT.

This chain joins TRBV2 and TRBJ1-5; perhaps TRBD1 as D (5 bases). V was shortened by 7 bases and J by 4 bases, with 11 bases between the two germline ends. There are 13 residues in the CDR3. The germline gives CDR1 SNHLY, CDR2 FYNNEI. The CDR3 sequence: CASNREGNQPQHF. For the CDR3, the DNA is TGTGCCAGCAATCGAGAGGGGAATCAGCCCCAGCATTTT.

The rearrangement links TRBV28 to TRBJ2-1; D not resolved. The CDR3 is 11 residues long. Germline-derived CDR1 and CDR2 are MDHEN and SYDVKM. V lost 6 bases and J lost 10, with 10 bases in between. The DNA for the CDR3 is TGTGCCAGCAGGGTCTGGGGAGAGCAGTTCTTC. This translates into CASRVWGEQFF. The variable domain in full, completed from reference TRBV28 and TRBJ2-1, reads DVKVTQSSRYLVKRTGEKVFLECVQDMDHENMFWYRQDPGLGLRLIYFSYDVKMKEKGDIPEGYSVSREKKERFSLILESASTNQTSMYLCASRVWGEQFFGPGTRLTVL.

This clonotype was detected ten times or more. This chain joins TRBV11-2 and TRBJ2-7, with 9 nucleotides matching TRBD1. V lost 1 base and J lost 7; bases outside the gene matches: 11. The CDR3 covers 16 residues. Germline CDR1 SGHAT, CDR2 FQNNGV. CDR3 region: CASSLGLGQGGGEQYF. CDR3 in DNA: TGTGCCAGCAGCTTAGGGCTGGGACAGGGAGGTGGGGAGCAGTACTTC.

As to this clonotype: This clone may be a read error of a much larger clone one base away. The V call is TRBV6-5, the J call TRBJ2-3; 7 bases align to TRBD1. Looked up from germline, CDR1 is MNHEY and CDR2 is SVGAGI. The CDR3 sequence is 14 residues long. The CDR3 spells CASSPRDSRDMQYF. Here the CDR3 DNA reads TGTGCCAGCAGCCCCCGGGACAGCCGGGATATGCAGTATTTT.

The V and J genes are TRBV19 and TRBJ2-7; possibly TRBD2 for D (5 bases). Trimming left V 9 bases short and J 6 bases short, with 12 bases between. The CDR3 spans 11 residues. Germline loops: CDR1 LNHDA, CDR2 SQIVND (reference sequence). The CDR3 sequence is CARSPRGEQYV. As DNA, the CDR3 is TGTGCCAGATCCCCTCGGGGCGAGCAGTACGTC.

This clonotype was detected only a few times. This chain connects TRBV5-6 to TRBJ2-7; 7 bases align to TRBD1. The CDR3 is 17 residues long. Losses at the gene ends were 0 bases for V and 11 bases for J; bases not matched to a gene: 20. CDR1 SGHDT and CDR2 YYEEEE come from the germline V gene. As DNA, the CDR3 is TGTGCCAGCAGCTTGGTTACGACAGGGAAGGTTCGAGCGAAGGAGTACGTC. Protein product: CASSLVTTGKVRAKEYV.

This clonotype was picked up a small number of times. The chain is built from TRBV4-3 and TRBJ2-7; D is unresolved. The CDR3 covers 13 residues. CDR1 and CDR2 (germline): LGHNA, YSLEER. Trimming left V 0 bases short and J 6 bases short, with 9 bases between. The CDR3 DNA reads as TGCGCCAGCAGCCAAGATTCGGAAGGCGAGCAGTACTTC. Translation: CASSQDSEGEQYF.

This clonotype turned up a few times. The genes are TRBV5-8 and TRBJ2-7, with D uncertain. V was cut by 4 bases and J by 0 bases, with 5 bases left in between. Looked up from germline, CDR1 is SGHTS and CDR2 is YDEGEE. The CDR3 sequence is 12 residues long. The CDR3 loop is CASSVLSYEQYF. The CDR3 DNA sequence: TGTGCCAGCAGCGTACTCTCCTACGAGCAGTACTTC. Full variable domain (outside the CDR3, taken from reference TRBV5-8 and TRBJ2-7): EAGVTQSPTHLIKTRGQQATLRCSPISGHTSVYWYQQALGLGLQFLLWYDEGEERNRGNFPPRFSGRQFPNYSSELNVNALELEDSALYLCASSVLSYEQYFGPGTRLTVT.

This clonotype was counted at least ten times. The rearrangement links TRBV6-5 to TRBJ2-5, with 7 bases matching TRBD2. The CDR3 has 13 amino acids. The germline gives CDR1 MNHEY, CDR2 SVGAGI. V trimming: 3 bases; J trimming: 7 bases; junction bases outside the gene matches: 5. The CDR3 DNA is TGTGCCAGCAGTTATGGGGGGGGACGGACCCAGTACTTC. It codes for CASSYGGGRTQYF.

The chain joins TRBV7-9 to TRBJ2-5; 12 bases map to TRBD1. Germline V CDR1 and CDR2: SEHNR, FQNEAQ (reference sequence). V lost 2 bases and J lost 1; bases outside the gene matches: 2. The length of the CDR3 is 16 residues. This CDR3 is CASSLRDRGLQETQYF. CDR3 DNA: TGTGCCAGCAGCTTACGGGACAGGGGGCTCCAAGAGACCCAGTACTTC.

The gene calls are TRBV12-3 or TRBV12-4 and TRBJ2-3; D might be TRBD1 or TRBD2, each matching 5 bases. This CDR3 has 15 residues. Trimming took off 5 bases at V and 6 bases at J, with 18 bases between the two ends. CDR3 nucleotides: TGTGCCAGCAGTACCCCCGGGACCCCCTTGGATACGCAGTATTTT. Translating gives CASSTPGTPLDTQYF.

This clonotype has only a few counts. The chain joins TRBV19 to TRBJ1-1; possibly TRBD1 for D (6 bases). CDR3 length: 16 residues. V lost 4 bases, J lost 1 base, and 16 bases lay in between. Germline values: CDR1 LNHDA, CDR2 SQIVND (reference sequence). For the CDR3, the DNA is TGTGCCAGTAGTAGGTGGACAGTACGGGGGAACACTGAAGCTTTCTTT. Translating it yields CASSRWTVRGNTEAFF.

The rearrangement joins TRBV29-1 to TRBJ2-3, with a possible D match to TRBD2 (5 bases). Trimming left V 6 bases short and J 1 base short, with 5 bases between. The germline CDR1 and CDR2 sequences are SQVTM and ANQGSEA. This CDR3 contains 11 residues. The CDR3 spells CSVRGTDTQYF. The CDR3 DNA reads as TGCAGCGTGCGGGGCACAGATACGCAGTATTTT.

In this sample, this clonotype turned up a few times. The CDR3 here is CASSQWNEQFF. The CDR3 coding sequence is TGTGCCAGCAGCCAGTGGAATGAGCAGTTCTTC. J is TRBJ2-1 and V is TRBV7-8; D remains ambiguous. V was trimmed by 5 bases and J by 7 bases, leaving 6 bases between them. The germline V gene has CDR1 SGHVS and CDR2 FQNEAQ. The CDR3 extends over 11 amino acids.

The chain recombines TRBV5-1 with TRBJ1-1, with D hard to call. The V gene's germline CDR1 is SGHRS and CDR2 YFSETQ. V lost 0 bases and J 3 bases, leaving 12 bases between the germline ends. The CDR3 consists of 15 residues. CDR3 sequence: CASSLGWGTDTEAFF. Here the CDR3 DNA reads TGCGCCAGCAGCTTGGGTTGGGGTACGGACACTGAAGCTTTCTTT.

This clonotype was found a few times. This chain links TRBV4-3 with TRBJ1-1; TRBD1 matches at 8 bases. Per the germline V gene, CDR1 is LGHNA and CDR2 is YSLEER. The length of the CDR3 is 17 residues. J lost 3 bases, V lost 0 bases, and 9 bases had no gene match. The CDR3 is CASSQEHPRTGYTEAFF. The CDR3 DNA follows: TGCGCCAGCAGCCAAGAGCACCCCCGGACAGGGTACACTGAAGCTTTCTTT.

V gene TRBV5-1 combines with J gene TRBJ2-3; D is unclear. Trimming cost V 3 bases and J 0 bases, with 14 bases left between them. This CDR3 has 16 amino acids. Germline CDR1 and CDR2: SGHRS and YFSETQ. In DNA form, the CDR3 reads TGCGCCAGCAGCTCCCCCCGACATACCAGCACAGATACGCAGTATTTT. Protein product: CASSSPRHTSTDTQYF.

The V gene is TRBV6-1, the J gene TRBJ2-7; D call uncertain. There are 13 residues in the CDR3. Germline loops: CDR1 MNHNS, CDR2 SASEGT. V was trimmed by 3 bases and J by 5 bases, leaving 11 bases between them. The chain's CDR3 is CASSEDRVHEQYF. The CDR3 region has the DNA TGTGCCAGCAGTGAGGATAGGGTCCACGAGCAGTACTTC.

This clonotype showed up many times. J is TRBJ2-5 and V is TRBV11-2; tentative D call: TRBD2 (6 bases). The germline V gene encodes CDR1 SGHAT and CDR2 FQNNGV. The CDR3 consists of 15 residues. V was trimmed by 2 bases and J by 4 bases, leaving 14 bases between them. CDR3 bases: TGTGCCAGCAGCTTACTCGGGCGGGAATCAGAGACCCAGTACTTC. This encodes CASSLLGRESETQYF.

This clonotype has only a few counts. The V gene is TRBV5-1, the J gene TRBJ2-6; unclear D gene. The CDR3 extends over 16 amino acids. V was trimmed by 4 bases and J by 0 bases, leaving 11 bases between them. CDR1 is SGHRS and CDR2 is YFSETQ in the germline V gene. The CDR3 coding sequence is TGCGCCAGCAGCCTGACCTCCGTCTCTGGGGCCAACGTCCTGACTTTC. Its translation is CASSLTSVSGANVLTF.